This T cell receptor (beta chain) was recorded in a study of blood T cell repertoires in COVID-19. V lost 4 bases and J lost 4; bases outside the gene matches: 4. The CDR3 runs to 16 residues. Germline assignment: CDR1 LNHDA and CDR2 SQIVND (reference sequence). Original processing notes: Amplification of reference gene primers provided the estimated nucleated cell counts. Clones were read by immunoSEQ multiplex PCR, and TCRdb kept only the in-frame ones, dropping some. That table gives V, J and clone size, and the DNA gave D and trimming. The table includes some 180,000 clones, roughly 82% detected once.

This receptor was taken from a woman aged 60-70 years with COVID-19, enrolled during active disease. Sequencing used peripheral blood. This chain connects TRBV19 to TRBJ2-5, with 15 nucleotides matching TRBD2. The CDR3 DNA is TGTGCCAGTAGTAGTCCGGGACTAGCGGGGGGAGAGACCCAGTACTTC. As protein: CASSSPGLAGGETQYF.